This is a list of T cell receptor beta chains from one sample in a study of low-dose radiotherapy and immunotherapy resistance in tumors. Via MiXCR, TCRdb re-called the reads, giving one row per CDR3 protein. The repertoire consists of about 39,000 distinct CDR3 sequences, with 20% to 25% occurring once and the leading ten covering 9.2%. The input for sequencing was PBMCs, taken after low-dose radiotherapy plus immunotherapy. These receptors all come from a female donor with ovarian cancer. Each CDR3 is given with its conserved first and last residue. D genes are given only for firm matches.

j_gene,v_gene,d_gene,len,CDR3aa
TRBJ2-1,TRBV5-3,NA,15,CASSLGAGSLDEQFF
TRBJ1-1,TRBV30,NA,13,CAWSVTENTEAFF
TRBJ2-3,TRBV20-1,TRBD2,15,CSAPEWRESTDTQYF
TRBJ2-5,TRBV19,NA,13,CASNPGRSETQYF
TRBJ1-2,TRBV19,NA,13,CASSMRGNYGYTF
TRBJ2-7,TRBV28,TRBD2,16,CASTPLGLAGIYEQYF
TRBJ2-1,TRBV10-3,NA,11,CAISYLNEQFF
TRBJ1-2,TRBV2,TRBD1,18,CASSEEGGRGLRNYGYTF
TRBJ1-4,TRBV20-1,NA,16,CSARDQSRSRAEKLFF
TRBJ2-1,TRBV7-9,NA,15,CASSPAGASYNEQFF
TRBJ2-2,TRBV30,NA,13,CAWSEGVPGELFF
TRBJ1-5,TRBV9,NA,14,CASSVDRDNQPQHF
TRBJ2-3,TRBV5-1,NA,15,CASSLGERGTDTQYF
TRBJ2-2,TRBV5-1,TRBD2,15,CASSPAQGGTGELFF